A single sample is the source of the 15 T cell receptor beta chains below, sequenced in a study of blood T cells in healthy people across ages. A sample-barcoded 5' primer and a J-beta primer mix were used in a second PCR of roughly 7 to 12 cycles. From the 5' RACE reads, TCRdb called clonotypes with MiXCR, one entry per CDR3 protein. The data hold around 1.7 million distinct CDR3 sequences, with 28% observed a single time. The sample comprised blood. The receptor source for this set is a woman in her twenties or thirties in good health.

V is TRBV6-5 and J is TRBJ2-5; weak D call: TRBD2 (7 bases). The germline V and J ends were trimmed by 6 bases and 9 bases, with 17 bases remaining between them. Germline CDR1 MNHEY, CDR2 SVGAGI. The CDR3 runs 13 residues. The CDR3 spells CASRRGGSQAQYF. The CDR3 nucleotides are TGTGCCAGCAGAAGGGGGGGGAGCCAGGCCCAGTACTTC.

This clonotype was found a few times. The V call is TRBV6-6, the J call TRBJ2-7, with D maybe TRBD2 (5 bases). Trimming took 6 bases from V and 5 from J, leaving 14 bases between them. The CDR3 spans 13 residues. The germline CDR1 and CDR2 sequences are MNHNY and SVGAGI (reference sequence). This CDR3 is CASSSSGSHEQYF. In DNA, the CDR3 is TGTGCCAGCAGCTCGTCGGGGAGCCACGAGCAGTACTTC.

This clonotype came up a few times. The chain combines TRBV6-4 with TRBJ2-3, with D possibly matching TRBD2 (5 bases). The CDR3 length is 14 residues. From germline, CDR1 is MRHNA and CDR2 SNTAGT. With 4 bases removed from V and 0 bases from J, the gap between germline ends came to 8 bases. The CDR3: CASSVGKSTDTQYF. The DNA of the CDR3 is TGTGCCAGCAGTGTCGGGAAGAGCACAGATACGCAGTATTTT.

In its sample, this clonotype was seen a few times. The chain recombines TRBV3-1 with TRBJ2-6, with D uncertain. V lost 7 bases and J 2 bases, leaving 12 bases between the germline ends. The CDR3 is 15 amino acids. CDR1 and CDR2 from the germline V gene are LGHDT and YNNKEL (reference sequence). CDR3 protein: CASKLGLTGANVLTF. The CDR3, as DNA: TGTGCCAGCAAGTTAGGGTTAACTGGGGCCAACGTCCTGACTTTC.

This clonotype was seen a handful of times. This chain links TRBV9 with TRBJ2-5; weak D call: TRBD1 (5 bases). Trimming shortened V by 4 bases and J by 5 bases, and 15 bases separated the two germline ends. The CDR3 is 14 amino acids. The germline gives CDR1 SGDLS, CDR2 YYNGEE. Here the CDR3 reads CASSPAHAGETQYF. The CDR3 DNA is TGTGCCAGCAGCCCCGCCCACGCAGGGGAGACCCAGTACTTC.

The chain employs TRBV15 and TRBJ2-4; D remains unclear. The CDR3 is 14 amino acids. Looked up from germline, CDR1 is LNHNV and CDR2 is YYDKDF (reference sequence). V was pared by 5 bases and J by 0 bases, with 8 bases between. CDR3 region: CATSPPLAKNIQYF. The CDR3 DNA reads as TGTGCCACCAGCCCCCCCTTAGCCAAAAACATTCAGTACTTC. Complete variable domain (other parts from reference TRBV15 and TRBJ2-4): DAMVIQNPRYQVTQFGKPVTLSCSQTLNHNVMYWYQQKSSQAPKLLFHYYDKDFNNEADTPDNFQSRRPNTSFCFLDIRSPGLGDTAMYLCATSPPLAKNIQYFGAGTRLSVL.

The J gene is TRBJ2-5, the V gene TRBV6-2 or TRBV6-3; a possible D gene is TRBD1 (6 bases). Germline V gene lookup returns CDR1 MNHEY and CDR2 SVGEGT. The length of the CDR3 is 18 residues. V gave up 0 bases and J gave up 5 bases, with 22 bases separating them. The CDR3 nucleotides are TGTGCCAGCAGTTACTCGGGTAACAGGGTGAAGACGGCGGAGACCCAGTACTTC. This codes for CASSYSGNRVKTAETQYF.

This clonotype was recorded at least ten times. This chain joins TRBV29-1 and TRBJ2-5, with D uncertain. Germline CDR1 reads SQVTM; CDR2 reads ANQGSEA. The CDR3 length is 11 residues. Deletions cut 4 bases from V and 12 bases from J, with 15 bases between. The CDR3 bases are TGCAGCGTTGCGATTCGGGCAGCCAAGTACTTC. The encoded protein is CSVAIRAAKYF.

This clonotype was found many times. This chain uses TRBV30 with TRBJ2-4, with 9 bases fitting TRBD2. V gave up 3 bases and J gave up 8 bases; unmatched junction bases: 17. The CDR3 extends over 17 amino acids. Looked up from germline, CDR1 is GTSNPN and CDR2 is SVGIG (reference sequence). CDR3 region: CAWSAAGLARRGDIQYF. The DNA of the CDR3 is TGTGCCTGGAGCGCAGCGGGACTAGCAAGGCGGGGGGACATTCAGTACTTC.

Only a few counts were recorded for this clonotype. This sequence joins TRBV4-1 and TRBJ2-7, with TRBD2 matching 7 bases. The CDR3 sequence is 14 residues long. In germline, CDR1 is MGHRA, CDR2 YSYEKL. J was trimmed by 6 bases and V by 1 base; bases with no gene match: 6. CDR3 nucleotide sequence: TGCGCCAGCAGCCAAGCCAGACTAGCCCCCGAGCAGTACTTC. Residues: CASSQARLAPEQYF.

In its sample, this clonotype was seen a few times. The gene calls are TRBV7-9 and TRBJ2-5, with a weak D call TRBD2 (5 bases). Germline CDR1 is SEHNR and CDR2 is FQNEAQ (reference sequence). The V and J ends lost 3 bases and 2 bases respectively, with 10 bases between them. The CDR3 length is 14 residues. DNA for the CDR3: TGTGCCAGCAGCTTTTTTTCGGGACAAGAGACCCAGTACTTC. It yields the protein CASSFFSGQETQYF.

This clonotype was detected a few times. The chain is built from TRBV13 and TRBJ2-3, with a tentative D call TRBD2 (5 bases). Germline V gene lookup returns CDR1 PRHDT and CDR2 FYEKMQ (reference sequence). The CDR3 totals 17 residues. V gave up 1 base and J gave up 0 bases, with 14 bases separating them. The CDR3 DNA reads as TGTGCCAGCAGCTTAGAATTTGGGCGCGGGAGCACAGATACGCAGTATTTT. Protein: CASSLEFGRGSTDTQYF.

This clonotype has just a few counts. This chain links TRBV20-1 with TRBJ2-5; 9 bases match TRBD2. Losses at the gene ends were 3 bases for V and 5 bases for J; bases not matched to a gene: 10. Germline V CDR1 and CDR2: DFQATT, SNEGSKA (reference sequence). The CDR3 sequence is 15 residues long. For the CDR3, the DNA is TGCAGTGCTAGTCCGGGCGGGAGGGGTACGGAGACCCAGTACTTC. Its protein product is CSASPGGRGTETQYF.

Note on this clonotype: A clone one base away is much larger, so this may be a read error. The CDR3: CASGSGFSNQPQHF. CDR3 nucleotides: TGTGCCAGCGGCAGTGGTTTTAGCAATCAGCCCCAGCATTTT. This rearrangement joins TRBV9 to TRBJ1-5; D unclear. Trimming removed 7 bases at V and 0 bases at J, with 11 bases between. Per germline, CDR1 SGDLS and CDR2 YYNGEE. The CDR3 is 14 amino acids.

This clonotype was picked up a small number of times. V and J are TRBV2 and TRBJ1-5, with TRBD1 as a possible D gene (5 bases). The CDR3 loop spans 13 amino acids. The V end lost 11 bases, the J end lost 3 bases, and 14 bases lay between the germline ends. CDR1 SNHLY and CDR2 FYNNEI come from the germline V gene. The chain's CDR3 is CAEGSDFNQPQHF. CDR3 in DNA: TGTGCCGAGGGGAGCGATTTCAATCAGCCCCAGCATTTT.